This TCR beta chain derives from a study of T-cell memory formation after mild COVID-19. There are 13 residues in the CDR3. The germline V gene encodes CDR1 ENHRY and CDR2 SYGVKD. V was pared by 6 bases and J by 3 bases, with 1 base of the junction left unmatched. Study-level points and caveats: What remained unconfirmed was the SARS-CoV-2 specificity of second-wave clones peaking on day 37. Mainly in CM and EM were contracting CD4+ clones; CD8+ were in EMRA.

To note about this clonotype: What it binds is unknown.

TCRdb reprocessed the 5' RACE reads with MiXCR, giving one entry per CDR3 protein. The data hold a few hundred thousand distinct CDR3 sequences, with about 20% observed a single time. This TCR came from an adult woman who had mild COVID-19 (a few samples of this study predate the infection). Cell type and time point are not known. Specimen: PBMCs or a T cell subset sorted from them (not recorded which). The chain combines TRBV10-3 with TRBJ2-1; 8 positions match TRBD2. CDR3 region: CAISREGYNEQFF. In DNA, the CDR3 is TGTGCCATCAGCCGGGAGGGCTACAATGAGCAGTTCTTC.